The rows below give T cell receptor beta chains drawn from one sample of a study of T-cell memory formation after mild COVID-19. MiXCR, applied by TCRdb to the 5' RACE reads, yields one record per CDR3 protein. In the table there are about 150,000 distinct CDR3 sequences, approximately 26% of which are singletons. Sequences were obtained from PBMCs or a T cell subset sorted from them (not recorded which). These receptors all stem from an adult woman who had mild COVID-19 (a few samples of this study predate the infection). Cell type and time point are not known. The CDR3 runs from the conserved cysteine through the conserved F or W. A D gene is named only where the DNA matches it firmly. Size values are once, few and many counts, or a class for expanded clones, and some rows have none.

>TRBV7-9|TRBJ2-5|NA|NA
TGTGCCAGCAGCTCCTACGAGGGGGCGGGGGAGACCCAGTACTTC
CASSSYEGAGETQYF
>TRBV24-1|TRBJ1-1|NA|NA
TGTGCCACCAGTGATCGGGATCCGAACACTGAAGCTTTCTTT
CATSDRDPNTEAFF
>TRBV4-2|TRBJ2-3|TRBD2|NA
TGTGCCAGCAGCCAAGGTTTTGGACTAGCGGGGACTAACACAGATACGCAGTATTTT
CASSQGFGLAGTNTDTQYF
>TRBV27|TRBJ2-7|NA|few
TGTGCCAGCAGTTCGGCCCCGTGGTACGAGCAGTACTTC
CASSSAPWYEQYF
>TRBV3-1|TRBJ2-1|TRBD1|few
TGTGCCAGCAGCCACGTGGACAGGGGAAGGGATGAGCAGTTCTTC
CASSHVDRGRDEQFF
>TRBV7-9|TRBJ1-1|TRBD1|NA
TGTGCCAGCAGCTTAGATTGGACAGGGAACACTGAAGCTTTCTTT
CASSLDWTGNTEAFF
>TRBV9|TRBJ1-2|NA|few
TGTGCCAGCAGCGTAGGAGGGGGTCGGGGCTACACCTTC
CASSVGGGRGYTF
>TRBV9|TRBJ1-2|NA|NA
TGTGCCAGCAGCGTATCAAATGTGGGGTTCGGTGGCTACACCTTC
CASSVSNVGFGGYTF
>TRBV4-1|TRBJ2-1|NA|few
TGCGCCAGCAGCCAAATAAAGAACGGGTACAATGAGCAGTTCTTC
CASSQIKNGYNEQFF
>TRBV4-3|TRBJ2-3|TRBD2|few
TGCGCCAGCAGCCAAGATTGGGCTAGCGGGAGTACGCAGTATTTT
CASSQDWASGSTQYF
>TRBV20-1|TRBJ1-1|NA|NA
TGCAGTGCCCTCCCTCAAGAAGGAGGCGACACTGAAGCTTTCTTT
CSALPQEGGDTEAFF
>TRBV4-1|TRBJ1-5|NA|few
TGCGCCAGCAGCCAAGGTTTAGGGGGCAATCAGCCCCAGCATTTT
CASSQGLGGNQPQHF
>TRBV5-1|TRBJ2-3|TRBD2|NA
TGCGCCAGCAGCTTGGTTCAACGCGGACTAGCGGGGGACACAGATACGCAGTATTTT
CASSLVQRGLAGDTDTQYF
>TRBV15|TRBJ2-1|NA|NA
TGTGCCACCAGCAGAAGGGCCCTTGGCGGCCAATTGCCCAATGAGCAGTTCTTC
CATSRRALGGQLPNEQFF
>TRBV7-9|TRBJ2-1|TRBD2|NA
TGTGCCGGCTCGGGCGGGGGGCCCAATGAGCAGTTCTTC
CAGSGGGPNEQFF
>TRBV20-1|TRBJ1-2|TRBD1|few
TGCAGTGCTAGGGGGGACAGTGGGACCTATGGCTACACCTTC
CSARGDSGTYGYTF
>TRBV5-6|TRBJ2-2|NA|NA
TGTGCCAGCAGCTTGTTGCAGGGCGGGGAGCTGTTTTTT
CASSLLQGGELFF
>TRBV7-9|TRBJ1-1|TRBD1|few
TGTGCCAGCAGTTTACAGGGGGGGAACACTGAAGCTTTCTTT
CASSLQGGNTEAFF
>TRBV27|TRBJ2-2|TRBD2|NA
TGTGCCAGCACCATGACTAGCGGTGGCACCGGGGAGCTGTTTTTT
CASTMTSGGTGELFF
>TRBV12-3/TRBV12-4|TRBJ2-4|NA|NA
TGTGCCAGCACCCTAGGACTTCCGTCGGATAAGTACTTC
CASTLGLPSDKYF
>TRBV29-1|TRBJ2-5|NA|once
TGCAGCGTTGAATTAATAGGGCAAGAGACCCAGTACTTC
CSVELIGQETQYF
>TRBV5-1|TRBJ2-1|TRBD1|few
TGCGCCAGCAGCTGGGACAGGGAAGAAGGTGAGCAGTTCTTC
CASSWDREEGEQFF
>TRBV20-1|TRBJ2-5|NA|NA
TGCAGTGCTAGGTCCCAGCCTAGGAAAGAGACCCAGTACTTC
CSARSQPRKETQYF
>TRBV27|TRBJ2-7|TRBD1|NA
TGTGCCAGCAGTCCATACTGGGACAGGGGGCACGAGCAGTACTTC
CASSPYWDRGHEQYF
>TRBV20-1|TRBJ2-7|NA|few
TGCAGTGCTAGAGAGCAGGGCCCTTACGAGCAGTACTTC
CSAREQGPYEQYF
>TRBV7-9|TRBJ1-2|NA|NA
TGTGCCAGCAGCTTAGCAGGAGCCCTCGGAGGCTACACCTTC
CASSLAGALGGYTF
>TRBV2|TRBJ2-1|NA|NA
TGTGCCAGCAGTGAAGAGGGTCCACTACAATCACGGTTCTTC
CASSEEGPLQSRFF
>TRBV9|TRBJ2-1|TRBD1|NA
TGTGCCAGCAGCGCCCCGGACAGGGGCTGGAGGGAGCAGTTCTTC
CASSAPDRGWREQFF
>TRBV29-1|TRBJ1-2|NA|many
TGCAGCGTTGAAGATCTTCACCAGGGAGGCTACACCTTC
CSVEDLHQGGYTF
>TRBV7-9|TRBJ1-1|NA|few
TGTGCCAGCAGTCTACCCGAGCGGGGGCGGCTGAACACTGAAGCTTTCTTT
CASSLPERGRLNTEAFF
>TRBV7-7|TRBJ2-1|NA|NA
TGTGCCAGCAGCTTAACGGTGGGGTCAGAACTAAACAATGAGCAGTTCTTC
CASSLTVGSELNNEQFF
>TRBV5-1|TRBJ2-3|NA|NA
TGCGCCAGCAGCCTCACCCTACAGGGTAGCACAGATACGCAGTATTTT
CASSLTLQGSTDTQYF
>TRBV20-1|TRBJ2-7|NA|few
TGCAGTGCTAGAGATCACGACAGGTTCTACGAGCAGTACTTC
CSARDHDRFYEQYF
>TRBV7-9|TRBJ2-3|TRBD2|few
TGTGCCAGCAGCTCCCAGCGGGAGGCCGTCACAGATACGCAGTATTTT
CASSSQREAVTDTQYF
>TRBV11-2|TRBJ2-3|TRBD1|few
TGTGCCAGCAGCTTACGACAGGGCGAAACAGATACGCAGTATTTT
CASSLRQGETDTQYF
>TRBV24-1|TRBJ2-1|TRBD2|few
TGTGCCACCAGTCCCCCGCGGACTAGCGGGGGGCAGTTCTTC
CATSPPRTSGGQFF
>TRBV4-1|TRBJ2-7|NA|few
TGCGCCAGCAGCCAAGTGATAGGACGGACCTACGAGCAGTACTTC
CASSQVIGRTYEQYF
>TRBV29-1|TRBJ2-7|NA|NA
TGCAGCGCCCAACACGATTACGAGCAGTACTTC
CSAQHDYEQYF
>TRBV27|TRBJ1-2|NA|few
TGTGCCAGCAGTTTGACGCTGAACTATGGCTACACCTTC
CASSLTLNYGYTF
>TRBV7-9|TRBJ2-5|TRBD1|few
TGTGCCAGCAGCTCTAGGACAGGGGGTGGAGAGACCCAGTACTTC
CASSSRTGGGETQYF
>TRBV5-1|TRBJ2-7|NA|few
TGCGCCAGCAGCTTTTGGGGGACATCCTACGAGCAGTACTTC
CASSFWGTSYEQYF
>TRBV29-1|TRBJ1-1|NA|few
TGCAGCGTTGAGGTGATGAACACTGAAGCTTTCTTT
CSVEVMNTEAFF
>TRBV20-1|TRBJ2-5|NA|NA
TGCAGTGCTGGGAGGGAGACCCAGTACTTC
CSAGRETQYF
>TRBV10-3|TRBJ1-2|NA|NA
TGTGCCATCAGTGCACCCCGCGATGACTATGGCTACACCTTC
CAISAPRDDYGYTF
>TRBV27|TRBJ1-5|NA|few
TGTGCCAGCGGGAAGCCCCAGCATTTT
CASGKPQHF
>TRBV4-2|TRBJ2-7|NA|few
TGTGCCAGCAGCCAAGGGGCCGGGAGTGAGGACGAGCAGTACTTC
CASSQGAGSEDEQYF
>TRBV7-3|TRBJ2-5|TRBD2|NA
TGTGCCAGCAGCATCAGCCCCGAGGGAGCGGGAGGCCAAGAGACCCAGTACTTC
CASSISPEGAGGQETQYF
>TRBV6-5|TRBJ2-1|NA|few
TGTGCCACCCTACTACCGTCACGGGCCTATGAGCAGTTCTTC
CATLLPSRAYEQFF